This T cell receptor (beta chain) is from a study of cytomegalovirus exposure and HLA in healthy donors. Whole-study results and caveats: Later analysis demonstrated an association between a missense DCLRE1C variant and TCR beta V- and J-gene trimming.

The length of the CDR3 is 12 residues. CDR1 and CDR2 from the germline V gene are SEHNR and FQNEAQ (reference sequence). On this clone: Its target is not known.

Both 60 Vbeta primers and 13 Jbeta primers went into the PCR. Sequencing was performed with immunoSEQ multiplex PCR; in TCRdb, only in-frame clones are kept and a portion is missing. The sample contains roughly 200,000 clones, approximately 80% of which appear only once. V gene TRBV7-9 combines with J gene TRBJ1-1; D call uncertain. The material sequenced was PBMCs. The receptor was isolated from a woman aged 45-65 years in good health and CMV-seronegative. The CDR3, as DNA: TGTTCCTGCCTGTGGAGGAACACTGAAGCTTTCTTT. Its protein is CSCLWRNTEAFF.